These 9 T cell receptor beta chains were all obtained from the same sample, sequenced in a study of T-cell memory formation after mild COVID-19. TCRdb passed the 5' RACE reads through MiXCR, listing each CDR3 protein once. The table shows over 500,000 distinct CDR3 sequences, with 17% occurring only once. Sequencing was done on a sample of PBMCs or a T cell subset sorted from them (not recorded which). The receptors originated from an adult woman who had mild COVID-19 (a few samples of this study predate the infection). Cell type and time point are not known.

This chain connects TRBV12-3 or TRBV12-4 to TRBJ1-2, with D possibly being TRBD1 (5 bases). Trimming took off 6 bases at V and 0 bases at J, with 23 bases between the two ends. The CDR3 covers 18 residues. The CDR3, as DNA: TGTGCCAGCAGAACTCTCCGGGACGGGGTTAAACCTAACTATGGCTACACCTTC. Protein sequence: CASRTLRDGVKPNYGYTF.

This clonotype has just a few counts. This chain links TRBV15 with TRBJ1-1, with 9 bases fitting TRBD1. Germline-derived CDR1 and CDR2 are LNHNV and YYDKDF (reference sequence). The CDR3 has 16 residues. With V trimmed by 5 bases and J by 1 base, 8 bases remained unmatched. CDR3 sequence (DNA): TGTGCCACCAGCCGAGGACAGGGGAAACCGAACACTGAAGCTTTCTTT. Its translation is CATSRGQGKPNTEAFF.

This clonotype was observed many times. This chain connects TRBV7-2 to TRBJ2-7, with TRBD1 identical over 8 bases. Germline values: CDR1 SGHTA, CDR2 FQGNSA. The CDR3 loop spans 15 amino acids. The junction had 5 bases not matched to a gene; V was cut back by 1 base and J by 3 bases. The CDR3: CASSLVHTGGYEQYF. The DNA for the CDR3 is TGTGCCAGCAGCTTAGTACACACAGGGGGCTACGAGCAGTACTTC.

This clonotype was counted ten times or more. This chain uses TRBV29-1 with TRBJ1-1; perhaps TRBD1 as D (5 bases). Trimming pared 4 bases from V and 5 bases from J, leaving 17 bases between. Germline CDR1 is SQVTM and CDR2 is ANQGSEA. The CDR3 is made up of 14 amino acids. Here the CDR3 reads CSVGDLWGGTEAFF. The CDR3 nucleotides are TGCAGCGTTGGGGATTTGTGGGGGGGGACTGAAGCTTTCTTT.

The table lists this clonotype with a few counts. CDR3 sequence reads: CASSQETGMGQFF. The CDR3 nucleotides read TGTGCCAGCAGCCAGGAAACGGGAATGGGACAGTTCTTC. The rearrangement joins TRBV3-1 to TRBJ2-1; a possible D gene is TRBD2 (5 bases). The CDR3 is 13 residues long. Looked up from germline, CDR1 is LGHDT and CDR2 is YNNKEL (reference sequence). V lost 3 bases, J lost 13 bases, and 16 bases lay in between.

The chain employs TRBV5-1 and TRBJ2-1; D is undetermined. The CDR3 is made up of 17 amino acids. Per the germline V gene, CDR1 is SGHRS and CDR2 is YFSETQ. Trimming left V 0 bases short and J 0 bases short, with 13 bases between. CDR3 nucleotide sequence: TGCGCCAGCAGCTTGGGGCCGGCGGCGAGCTCCTACAATGAGCAGTTCTTC. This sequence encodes CASSLGPAASSYNEQFF.

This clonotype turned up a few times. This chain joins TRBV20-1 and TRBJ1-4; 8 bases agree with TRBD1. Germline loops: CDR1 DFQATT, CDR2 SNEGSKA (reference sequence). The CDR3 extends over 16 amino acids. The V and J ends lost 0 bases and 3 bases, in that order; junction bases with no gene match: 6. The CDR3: CSARDSQGAANEKLFF. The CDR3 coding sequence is TGCAGTGCTAGAGACTCTCAGGGGGCTGCTAATGAAAAACTGTTTTTT.

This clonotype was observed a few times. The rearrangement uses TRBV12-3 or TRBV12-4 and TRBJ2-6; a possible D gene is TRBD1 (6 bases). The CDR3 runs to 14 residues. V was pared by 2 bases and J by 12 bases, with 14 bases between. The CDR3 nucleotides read TGTGCCAGCAGTTTATTCACAGGGCCTACCGTCCTGACTTTC. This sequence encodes CASSLFTGPTVLTF.

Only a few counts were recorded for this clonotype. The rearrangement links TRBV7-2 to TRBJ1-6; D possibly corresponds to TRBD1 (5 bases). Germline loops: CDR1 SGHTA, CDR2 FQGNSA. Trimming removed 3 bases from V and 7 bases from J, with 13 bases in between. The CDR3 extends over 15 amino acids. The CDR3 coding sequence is TGTGCCAGCAGCTTGCCGGGACGGCCGAATTCACCCCTCCACTTT. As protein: CASSLPGRPNSPLHF.